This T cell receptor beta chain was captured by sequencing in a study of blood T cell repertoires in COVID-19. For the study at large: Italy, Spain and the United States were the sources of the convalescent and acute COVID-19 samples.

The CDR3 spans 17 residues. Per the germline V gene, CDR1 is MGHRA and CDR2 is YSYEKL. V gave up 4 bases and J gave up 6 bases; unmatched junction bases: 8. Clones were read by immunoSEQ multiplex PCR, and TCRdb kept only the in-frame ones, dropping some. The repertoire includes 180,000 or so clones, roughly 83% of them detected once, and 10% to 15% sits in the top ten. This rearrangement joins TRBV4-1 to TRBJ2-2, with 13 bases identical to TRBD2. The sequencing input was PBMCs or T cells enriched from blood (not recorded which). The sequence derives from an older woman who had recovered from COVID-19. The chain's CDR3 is CASSPLLAGGLSGELFF. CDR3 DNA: TGCGCCAGCAGCCCTCTACTAGCGGGGGGGCTCTCCGGGGAGCTGTTTTTT.